Below, 10 T cell receptor beta chains from the same sample are listed, as sequenced in a study of blood T cell dynamics during melanoma immunotherapy. Repertoires were generated with immunoSEQ multiplex PCR, while TCRdb's copy carries only in-frame clones and drops some. The sample includes some 14,000 clones, 80% to 95% of them seen just once. Time point denoted: week 3, after first cycle of checkpoint inhibitor. The material sequenced was blood, taken from a patient treated with checkpoint blockade. The receptors were sampled from a human donor with melanoma.

J is TRBJ2-7 and V is TRBV18; TRBD2 agrees at 7 bases. The junction had 9 bases not matched to a gene; V was cut back by 6 bases and J by 1 base. This CDR3 has 15 residues. CDR1 is KGHSH and CDR2 is LQKENI in the germline V gene. The CDR3 spells CASSRGLGSSYEQYF. In DNA form, the CDR3 reads TGTGCCAGCTCCCGCGGACTAGGGAGTTCCTACGAGCAGTACTTC.

This clone is a singleton in its sample. This chain links TRBV4-1 with TRBJ1-2, with D maybe TRBD1 (5 bases). Trimming removed 0 bases from V and 6 bases from J, with 8 bases in between. Germline CDR1 reads MGHRA; CDR2 reads YSYEKL. The CDR3 runs to 13 residues. CDR3 nucleotide sequence: TGCGCCAGCAGCCAAGAACGGGGCGATGGCTACACCTTC. Protein: CASSQERGDGYTF.

V and J are TRBV30 and TRBJ1-5; D unresolved. V was cut by 8 bases and J by 6 bases, with 14 bases left in between. CDR1 GTSNPN and CDR2 SVGIG come from the germline V gene (reference sequence). The CDR3 is made up of 12 amino acids. The CDR3, as DNA: TGTGCCGTACGACATGGGCGTCAGCCCCAGCATTTT. Its protein is CAVRHGRQPQHF.

This chain connects TRBV19 to TRBJ2-3; 10 bases agree with TRBD2. The CDR3 extends over 15 amino acids. J lost 4 bases, V lost 1 base, and 2 bases had no gene match. Germline loops: CDR1 LNHDA, CDR2 SQIVND (reference sequence). For the CDR3, the DNA is TGTGCCAGTAGTATAGGAGCGGGAGGGCCAGATACGCAGTATTTT. This encodes CASSIGAGGPDTQYF.

The chain joins TRBV7-2 to TRBJ1-2, with unresolved D. V was shortened by 3 bases and J by 4 bases, with 12 bases between the two germline ends. This CDR3 has 14 amino acids. CDR1 and CDR2 (germline): SGHTA, FQGNSA. CDR3 in amino acids: CASSLREATYGYTF. The CDR3 DNA reads TGTGCCAGCAGCTTGAGAGAGGCTACCTATGGCTACACCTTC.

The gene calls are TRBV7-2 and TRBJ2-5; D call uncertain. Trimming left V 2 bases short and J 4 bases short, with 8 bases between. The CDR3 sequence is 13 residues long. Per germline, CDR1 SGHTA and CDR2 FQGNSA. CDR3 sequence (DNA): TGTGCCAGCAGCTTATCTAGTCTAGAGACCCAGTACTTC. Translation: CASSLSSLETQYF.

The CDR3: CASSDIGLAGTRAYEQFF. CDR3 in DNA: TGTGCCAGCAGTGACATTGGGCTAGCGGGTACCCGGGCCTATGAGCAGTTCTTC. The chain carries TRBV6-1 and TRBJ2-1; 8 bases map to TRBD2. Germline V lookup: CDR1 MNHNS, CDR2 SASEGT. The CDR3 has 18 amino acids. The V segment lost 3 bases and the J segment 8 bases; nucleotides outside the gene matches: 18.

The J gene is TRBJ2-7, the V gene TRBV9, with TRBD1 matching 7 bases. The CDR3 runs 15 residues. V dropped 4 bases and J dropped 6; count of bases not matched to a gene: 13. Germline V gene lookup returns CDR1 SGDLS and CDR2 YYNGEE. CDR3 sequence reads: CASSHFRDSPSEQYF. CDR3 in DNA: TGTGCCAGCAGCCATTTCCGGGACAGCCCCTCCGAGCAGTACTTC. Variable domain in full (rest from reference TRBV9 and TRBJ2-7): DSGVTQTPKHLITATGQRVTLRCSPRSGDLSVYWYQQSLDQGLQFLIQYYNGEERAKGNILERFSAQQFPDLHSELNLSSLELGDSALYFCASSHFRDSPSEQYFGPGTRLTVT.

This sequence joins TRBV7-3 and TRBJ1-2; D is possibly TRBD1 (5 bases). This CDR3 contains 14 residues. V was pared by 5 bases and J by 2 bases, with 12 bases between. Germline values: CDR1 SGHTA, CDR2 FQGTGA. CDR3 in amino acids: CASSRDRINYGYTF. The CDR3 coding sequence is TGTGCCAGCAGCCGAGACAGAATCAACTATGGCTACACCTTC. Complete variable domain (other parts from reference TRBV7-3 and TRBJ1-2): GAGVSQTPSNKVTEKGKYVELRCDPISGHTALYWYRQSLGQGPEFLIYFQGTGAADDSGLPNDRFFAVRPEGSVSTLKIQRTERGDSAVYLCASSRDRINYGYTFGSGTRLTVV.

The chain combines TRBV5-5 with TRBJ2-1; D assignment may be TRBD1 or TRBD2 (5 bases each). V was clipped by 3 bases and J by 1 base, with 8 bases between them. The CDR3 covers 14 residues. Germline CDR1 is SGHKS and CDR2 is YYEKEE (reference sequence). The CDR3, as DNA: TGTGCCAGCAGCTGGGACGGATCCTACAATGAGCAGTTCTTC. Translated, it gives CASSWDGSYNEQFF.